Presented here are 24 T cell receptor beta chains from one specimen sequenced in a study of blood T cell repertoires in COVID-19. The table came from immunoSEQ multiplex PCR; TCRdb's copy has only in-frame clones and leaves some out. The sample contains about 240,000 clones, roughly 83% of which appear only once. The sequencing input was peripheral blood. The origin of the receptors is a woman aged 80 or over with acute or convalescent COVID-19.

This clone was picked up one time. The chain uses TRBV29-1 and TRBJ2-7; TRBD1 aligns across 7 bases. The CDR3 is made up of 13 amino acids. Germline V gene sequence: CDR1 SQVTM, CDR2 ANQGSEA. V dropped 3 bases and J dropped 1; count of bases not matched to a gene: 3. CDR3 loop: CSVEGDRSYEQYF. The CDR3 region has the DNA TGCAGCGTTGAGGGGGACAGATCCTACGAGCAGTACTTC.

The chain recombines TRBV5-1 with TRBJ1-2; no definite D call. Germline V gene lookup returns CDR1 SGHRS and CDR2 YFSETQ. V was clipped by 4 bases and J by 3 bases, with 10 bases between them. The CDR3 covers 13 residues. The CDR3 DNA is TGCGCCAGCAGCCGCGAGGCGGACTATGGCTACACCTTC. As protein: CASSREADYGYTF.

This chain uses TRBV3-1 (or the pseudogene TRBV3-2) with TRBJ2-2, with 10 bases aligning to TRBD2. Germline CDR1 reads LGHDT; CDR2 reads YNNKEL (reference sequence). The CDR3 is 17 amino acids. The V and J ends lost 4 bases and 5 bases, in that order; junction bases with no gene match: 10. CDR3 loop: CASSRLAGAPSTGELFF. For the CDR3, the DNA is TGTGCCAGCAGCCGCCTAGCGGGGGCCCCGAGTACCGGGGAGCTGTTTTTT.

This clone has just one count. This chain links TRBV3-1 (or the pseudogene TRBV3-2) with TRBJ1-1; 7 bases are a match to TRBD1. Unmatched junction bases numbered 6, after V lost 0 bases and J lost 2 bases. The CDR3 is 16 amino acids. Germline assignment: CDR1 LGHDT and CDR2 YNNKEL (reference sequence). CDR3: CASSQDRPGGNTEAFF. As DNA, the CDR3 is TGTGCCAGCAGCCAAGATCGTCCAGGGGGAAACACTGAAGCTTTCTTT.

The chain carries TRBV30 and TRBJ2-1, with D uncertain. The ends were cut back, 1 base at V and 0 bases at J, with 4 bases in the middle. Germline V CDR1 and CDR2: GTSNPN, SVGIG (reference sequence). The CDR3 consists of 13 residues. The CDR3 DNA is TGTGCCTGGAGTGCGAGCTCCTACAATGAGCAGTTCTTC. Translating gives CAWSASSYNEQFF.

This clone was seen only a few times. The chain has TRBV30 and TRBJ2-6; D remains unclear. Trimming removed 2 bases at V and 0 bases at J, with 14 bases between. This CDR3 is built from 17 residues. From germline, CDR1 is GTSNPN and CDR2 SVGIG (reference sequence). CDR3 sequence (DNA): TGTGCCTGGAGTAAATCAGCGACCTACTCTGGGGCCAACGTCCTGACTTTC. Its translation is CAWSKSATYSGANVLTF.

The chain combines TRBV7-8 with TRBJ2-5, with a weak D call TRBD1 (7 bases). V lost 1 base and J 4 bases, leaving 19 bases between the germline ends. This CDR3 has 17 residues. Germline V gene sequence: CDR1 SGHVS, CDR2 FQNEAQ. In DNA, the CDR3 is TGTGCCAGCAGCTTAGGACAGGGCCGCGGGGACGGAGAGACCCAGTACTTC. Translated, it gives CASSLGQGRGDGETQYF. The full variable domain, completed using reference TRBV7-8 and TRBJ2-5, is GAGVSQSPRYKVAKRGQDVALRCDPISGHVSLFWYQQALGQGPEFLTYFQNEAQLDKSGLPSDRFFAERPEGSVSTLKIQRTQQEDSAVYLCASSLGQGRGDGETQYFGPGTRLLVL.

This rearrangement joins TRBV7-3 to TRBJ1-2; D remains ambiguous. The CDR3 extends over 14 amino acids. Germline V CDR1 and CDR2: SGHTA, FQGTGA. V shed 4 bases and J shed 8 bases, with 17 bases lying between them. Here the CDR3 reads CASSSGEKGGGYTF. DNA of the CDR3: TGTGCCAGCAGCTCCGGGGAGAAGGGAGGAGGCTACACCTTC.

The chain has TRBV6-5 and TRBJ1-2; D possibly corresponds to TRBD1 (5 bases). Deletions cut 5 bases from V and 4 bases from J, with 14 bases between. Germline CDR1 is MNHEY and CDR2 is SVGAGI. This CDR3 is 14 amino acids long. The CDR3 nucleotides read TGTGCCAGCAGTCCAGAGACAGCCCGCTATGGCTACACCTTC. As protein: CASSPETARYGYTF.

The chain has TRBV12-3 or TRBV12-4 and TRBJ2-5; D is unresolved. The ends were cut back, 8 bases at V and 4 bases at J, with 14 bases in the middle. The CDR3 has 13 residues. CDR3 DNA: TGTGCCAGCCGCATTCTATCGAGAGAGACCCAGTACTTC. Protein sequence: CASRILSRETQYF.

The chain couples TRBV14 to TRBJ2-7; weak D call: TRBD2 (6 bases). The V end was cut by 6 bases, the J end by 3 bases, with 12 bases between. This CDR3 has 13 amino acids. From germline, CDR1 is SGHDN and CDR2 FVKESK. As DNA, the CDR3 is TGTGCCAGCAGTCGGGGGACTTACTACGAGCAGTACTTC. This codes for CASSRGTYYEQYF.

The J gene is TRBJ1-1, the V gene TRBV7-9; D possibly corresponds to TRBD1 (5 bases). The germline V gene has CDR1 SEHNR and CDR2 FQNEAQ (reference sequence). With 5 bases removed from V and 10 bases from J, the gap between germline ends came to 14 bases. The CDR3 is 12 residues long. For the CDR3, the DNA is TGTGCCAGCAGCCTAACGGCGGGGGGAGCTTTCTTT. Its translation is CASSLTAGGAFF.

The V gene is TRBV28, the J gene TRBJ1-2; D is perhaps TRBD1 (5 bases). CDR3 length: 12 amino acids. Trimming left V 2 bases short and J 8 bases short, with 9 bases between. CDR1 and CDR2 from the germline V gene are MDHEN and SYDVKM. CDR3 protein: CASSLNGGGYTF. CDR3 nucleotide sequence: TGTGCCAGCAGTTTAAACGGGGGGGGCTACACCTTC.

The chain has TRBV7-3 and TRBJ2-7; 7 positions match TRBD2. V was pared by 1 base and J by 6 bases, with 3 bases of the junction left unmatched. CDR3 length: 13 amino acids. CDR1 and CDR2 from the germline V gene are SGHTA and FQGTGA. CDR3 region: CASSLIPSGEQYF. In DNA form, the CDR3 reads TGTGCCAGCAGCTTAATTCCTAGCGGCGAGCAGTACTTC.

This clone was counted only a few times. This chain links TRBV2 with TRBJ1-5; 7 bases map to TRBD1. The CDR3 contains 13 residues. Germline V gene lookup returns CDR1 SNHLY and CDR2 FYNNEI. J lost 7 bases, V lost 7 bases, and 7 bases had no gene match. As DNA, the CDR3 is TGTGCCAGCAAAGACAGGGTGGGACAGCCCCAGCATTTT. Amino acid sequence: CASKDRVGQPQHF.

This clone has more than one count but fewer than ten. This specimen includes other DNA sequences encoding the same CDR3. The chain couples TRBV28 to TRBJ1-5; TRBD1 matches 8 bases. This CDR3 spans 15 amino acids. Germline V gene lookup returns CDR1 MDHEN and CDR2 SYDVKM. Unmatched junction bases numbered 3, after V lost 5 bases and J lost 0 bases. The CDR3 protein is CASSRQGISNQPQHF. The CDR3 region has the DNA TGTGCCAGCAGTCGACAGGGGATTAGCAATCAGCCCCAGCATTTT.

This clone appeared a single time. This sequence joins TRBV6-4 and TRBJ1-6; perhaps TRBD1 as D (5 bases). Germline lookup yields CDR1 MRHNA and CDR2 SNTAGT. The CDR3 has 11 amino acids. V dropped 2 bases and J dropped 15 bases, with 8 bases sitting between them. CDR3 loop: CASSDGRDLHF. CDR3 nucleotide sequence: TGTGCCAGCAGTGACGGCAGGGACCTCCACTTT.

The chain combines TRBV2 with TRBJ1-1; D is undetermined. Germline CDR1 and CDR2: SNHLY and FYNNEI. The CDR3 sequence is 14 residues long. The V end was cut by 3 bases, the J end by 3 bases, with 11 bases between. The CDR3 DNA reads as TGTGCCAGCAGTGATGCCAAGGGAGACACTGAAGCTTTCTTT. It specifies CASSDAKGDTEAFF.

This clone appeared a single time. The chain combines TRBV6-1 with TRBJ1-4; possible D gene TRBD1, 6 bases. CDR1 is MNHNS, CDR2 SASEGT, per germline. The V end lost 3 bases, the J end lost 7 bases, and 15 bases lay between the germline ends. This CDR3 is built from 15 residues. CDR3 in amino acids: CASSDGPGVGEKLFF. For the CDR3, the DNA is TGTGCCAGCAGTGACGGGCCAGGGGTGGGTGAAAAACTGTTTTTT.

The CDR3 DNA sequence: TGTGCCTGGAGTGTACGAGCGGGGGGGAACACCGGGGAGCTGTTTTTT. Amino acids: CAWSVRAGGNTGELFF. The V call is TRBV30, the J call TRBJ2-2; 9 bases fit TRBD2. The trim removed 0 bases at V and 1 base at J, leaving 3 bases unmatched. The CDR3 loop spans 16 amino acids. Germline V gives CDR1 GTSNPN, CDR2 SVGIG (reference sequence).

This chain joins TRBV15 and TRBJ1-3; TRBD1 matches 7 bases. This CDR3 is 16 amino acids long. The junction had 3 bases not matched to a gene; V was cut back by 1 base and J by 0 bases. Germline V lookup: CDR1 LNHNV, CDR2 YYDKDF (reference sequence). The DNA of the CDR3 is TGTGCCACCAGCAGAGGAGGACAGGCCTCTGGAAACACCATATATTTT. Its protein product is CATSRGGQASGNTIYF.

The chain joins TRBV29-1 to TRBJ2-3, with TRBD2 matching 11 bases. V was pared by 0 bases and J by 1 base, with 12 bases of the junction left unmatched. Germline values: CDR1 SQVTM, CDR2 ANQGSEA. The CDR3 loop spans 19 amino acids. Written as DNA, the CDR3 is TGCAGCGTTGAAGATATCGGCCGACTAGCGGGGTTCCGCACAGATACGCAGTATTTT. Encoded protein: CSVEDIGRLAGFRTDTQYF.

The rearrangement joins TRBV27 to TRBJ2-5, with D perhaps matching TRBD1 (8 bases). This CDR3 contains 15 residues. Germline CDR1 MNHEY, CDR2 SMNVEV (reference sequence). The V end was cut by 3 bases, the J end by 3 bases, with 14 bases between. The CDR3 is CASSFQGAGEETQYF. CDR3 sequence (DNA): TGTGCCAGCAGTTTTCAGGGGGCGGGGGAAGAGACCCAGTACTTC.

V and J are TRBV7-2 and TRBJ1-5; D gene uncertain. The CDR3 is made up of 15 amino acids. CDR1 is SGHTA, CDR2 FQGNSA, per germline. Trimming removed 5 bases from V and 5 bases from J, with 16 bases in between. The DNA of the CDR3 is TGTGCCAGCAGCCAGAGCGCCCACGGGGATCAGCCCCAGCATTTT. Translating gives CASSQSAHGDQPQHF. The whole variable domain, filled in from reference TRBV7-2 and TRBJ1-5, reads GAGVSQSPSNKVTEKGKDVELRCDPISGHTALYWYRQSLGQGLEFLIYFQGNSAPDKSGLPSDRFSAERTGGSVSTLTIQRTQQEDSAVYLCASSQSAHGDQPQHFGDGTRLSIL.